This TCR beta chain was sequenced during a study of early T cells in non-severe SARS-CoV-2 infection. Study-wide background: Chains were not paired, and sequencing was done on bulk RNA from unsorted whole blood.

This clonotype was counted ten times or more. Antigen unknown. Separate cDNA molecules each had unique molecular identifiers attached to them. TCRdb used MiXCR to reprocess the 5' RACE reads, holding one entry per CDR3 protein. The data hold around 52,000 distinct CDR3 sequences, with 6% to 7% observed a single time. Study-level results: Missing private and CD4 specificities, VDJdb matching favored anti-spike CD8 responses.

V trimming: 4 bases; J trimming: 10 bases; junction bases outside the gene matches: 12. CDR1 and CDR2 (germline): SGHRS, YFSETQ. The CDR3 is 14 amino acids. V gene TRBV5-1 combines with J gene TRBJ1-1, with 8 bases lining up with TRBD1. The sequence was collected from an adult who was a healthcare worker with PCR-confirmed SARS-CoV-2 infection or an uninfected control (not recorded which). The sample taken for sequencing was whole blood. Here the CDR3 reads CASSELQGDRGAFF. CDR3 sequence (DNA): TGCGCCAGCAGCGAACTACAGGGGGACCGAGGAGCTTTCTTT.